The rows below give T cell receptor beta chains drawn from one sample of a study of STAT5B mutations in CD4+ large granular lymphocyte leukemia. Assay used: immunoSEQ multiplex PCR; TCRdb lists only in-frame clones, some missing. There are some 38,000 clones in the sample; 75% to 85% occur only once, and around 0.57% lies in the top ten. Sequenced material: CD4+ T cells from blood buffy coats. Source of these receptors: a human donor in good health. The CDR3 runs from the conserved cysteine through the conserved F or W. D genes are given only for firm matches. Size values are once, few and many counts, or a class for expanded clones, and some rows have none.

TRBD2,once,TRBV18,TRBJ2-1,TGTGCCAGCTCAGTATATCGGGACGGGACTAGCGCCAATGAGCAGTTCTTC,CASSVYRDGTSANEQFF
TRBD1,-,TRBV14,TRBJ2-5,TGTGCCAGCAGCCTGCGACAGGGCAGGGAGACCCAGTACTTC,CASSLRQGRETQYF
TRBD1,-,TRBV19,TRBJ2-5,TGTGCCAGCCCAATCCCCAGGGGGCGTAAAGAGACCCAGTACTTC,CASPIPRGRKETQYF
-,-,TRBV5-6,TRBJ2-7,TGTGCCAGCAGCTTGTTCACTAACTCCTACGAGCAGTACTTC,CASSLFTNSYEQYF
TRBD2,-,TRBV7-9,TRBJ2-3,TGTGCCAGCAGCTTCCCCGGGACTACTTTCACAGATACGCAGTATTTT,CASSFPGTTFTDTQYF
-,-,TRBV7-9,TRBJ2-7,TGTGCCAGCAGCTCAGAGGGGGGGTACGAGCAGTACTTC,CASSSEGGYEQYF
TRBD1,-,TRBV27,TRBJ2-7,TGTGCCAGCAGCCGACAGGGAATGATCTACGAGCAGTACTTC,CASSRQGMIYEQYF
TRBD1,-,TRBV30,TRBJ2-1,TGTGCCTGGAGTGTAATAGGACAGGGGGCTCAGCAGTTCTTC,CAWSVIGQGAQQFF
TRBD2,-,TRBV7-8,TRBJ2-5,TGTGCCAGCAGAGGGGCGGGGGGCCAAGAGACCCAGTACTTC,CASRGAGGQETQYF
-,few,TRBV19,TRBJ2-3,TGTGCCAGTAGTCCAGACACAGGGTCAGATACGCAGTATTTT,CASSPDTGSDTQYF
-,-,TRBV9,TRBJ2-1,TGTGCCAGCAGCGTAAGAGTGAATATTGGGGCTGAGCAGTTCTTC,CASSVRVNIGAEQFF
-,-,TRBV7-2,TRBJ2-7,TGTGCCAGCAGCTCCCACCCCTACGAGCAGTACTTC,CASSSHPYEQYF
-,once,TRBV7-9,TRBJ1-2,TGTGCCAGCAGCCTTAATAGGGGCCTCAACTATGGCTACACCTTC,CASSLNRGLNYGYTF
-,-,TRBV6-5,TRBJ2-4,TGTGCCAGCATCTACCAAGGCATTCAGTACTTC,CASIYQGIQYF
-,-,TRBV4-1,TRBJ2-7,TGCGCCAGCAGCCAAGATTGGAGCGGCCTAAAACCCTACGAGCAGTACTTC,CASSQDWSGLKPYEQYF
-,-,TRBV18,TRBJ2-6,TGTGCCAGCTCACCATCGGCGGGCTCTGGGGCCAACGTCCTGACTTTC,CASSPSAGSGANVLTF
-,-,TRBV18,TRBJ1-1,TGTGCCAGCTCACCATTACGGGGCTGGGACACTGAAGCTTTCTTT,CASSPLRGWDTEAFF
-,few,TRBV7-2,TRBJ1-2,TGTGCCAGCAGCCTAGAAAGTCTCGGGGGCTACACCTTC,CASSLESLGGYTF
TRBD2,few,TRBV7-6,TRBJ2-1,TGTGCCAGCAGCTTAGGCAGACTAGCGGGGTATCTGAGCTCCTACAATGAGCAGTTCTTC,CASSLGRLAGYLSSYNEQFF
-,-,TRBV7-9,TRBJ1-1,TGTGCCAGCAGCTTAGAAGACGCTAGCACTGAAGCTTTCTTT,CASSLEDASTEAFF
TRBD1,-,TRBV5-8,TRBJ2-7,TGTGCCAGCAGAACCACCCGGTTTGTGGGACAGGGTTCCTACGAGCAGTACTTC,CASRTTRFVGQGSYEQYF
-,-,TRBV5-8,TRBJ1-5,TGTGCCAGCAGCACAGGGACATCTGTGGGGCCCCAGCATTTT,CASSTGTSVGPQHF
-,once,TRBV6-5,TRBJ2-2,TGTGCCAGCAGAGCCGGGACCAACACCGGGGAGCTGTTTTTT,CASRAGTNTGELFF
-,-,TRBV6-5,TRBJ1-1,TGTGCCAGCAGTTTGAGAAACACTGAAGCTTTCTTT,CASSLRNTEAFF
-,once,TRBV7-8,TRBJ2-7,TGTGCCAGCAGCTTAGCGGGCGGGACAGTGGGGTCCTACGAGCAGTACTTC,CASSLAGGTVGSYEQYF
-,-,TRBV10-1,TRBJ2-7,TGCGCCAGCAGTGTGGGCTCTCCCTACGAGCAGTACTTC,CASSVGSPYEQYF